This T cell receptor beta chain is from a study of cytomegalovirus exposure and HLA in healthy donors. Whole-study context: HLA-typed donors contributed 80 million to 85 million unique TCRs, which were held in an early data release. General study points: Relative to the roughly 640-donor mean, N-insertions were reportedly fewer in an Asian-associated ancestry cluster in a later analysis. Many donors carried some public TCRs, although rarity characterized most TCR sequences. TCR beta V- and J-gene trimming was later associated with a missense DCLRE1C variant.

The PCR ran on 60 Vbeta and 13 Jbeta primers. Assay used: immunoSEQ multiplex PCR; TCRdb lists only in-frame clones, some missing. This sample has about 160,000 clones, with 70% to 85% found just once. A remark on this clone: The antigen is not known.

This CDR3 has 15 residues. Trimming cost V 5 bases and J 3 bases; bases outside gene matches: 8. Germline CDR1 reads SGHTA; CDR2 reads FQGNSA. The chain recombines TRBV7-2 with TRBJ2-7; 9 positions agree with TRBD2. Sequenced sample: PBMCs. This TCR derives from a man aged 45-65 years in good health and CMV-seropositive. The CDR3 here is CASSRLRGGLYEQYF. The CDR3 DNA sequence: TGTGCCAGCAGCCGGCTGCGGGGGGGCCTCTACGAGCAGTACTTC.